The T cell receptor beta chain described here comes from a study of blood T cell repertoires in COVID-19. TCRdb's copy holds only in-frame clones and misses some; the assay was immunoSEQ multiplex PCR. The sample carries about 210,000 clones, about 80% recorded once. The J segment lost 5 bases and the V segment lost 5 bases, leaving 5 bases of the junction unmatched. The CDR3 contains 13 residues. The germline gives CDR1 SSHAT, CDR2 FNYEAQ (reference sequence). The sequence was collected from a man aged 55 to 70 with acute or convalescent COVID-19. The sequencing input was peripheral blood. The chain uses TRBV7-7 and TRBJ2-5; the match to TRBD2 covers 7 bases. CDR3 nucleotides: TGTGCCAGCAGCAGGACTAGGATGGAGACCCAGTACTTC. Translating it yields CASSRTRMETQYF.